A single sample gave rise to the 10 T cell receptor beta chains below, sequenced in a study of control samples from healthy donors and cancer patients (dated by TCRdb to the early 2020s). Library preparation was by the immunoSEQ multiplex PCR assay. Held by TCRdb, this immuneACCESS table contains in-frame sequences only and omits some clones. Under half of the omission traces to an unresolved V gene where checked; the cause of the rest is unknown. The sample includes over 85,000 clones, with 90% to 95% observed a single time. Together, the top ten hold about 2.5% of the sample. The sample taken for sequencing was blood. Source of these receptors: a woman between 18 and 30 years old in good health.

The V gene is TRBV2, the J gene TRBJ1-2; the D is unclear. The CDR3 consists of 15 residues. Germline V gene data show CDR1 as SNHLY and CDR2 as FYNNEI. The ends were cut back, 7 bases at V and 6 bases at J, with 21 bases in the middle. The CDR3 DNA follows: TGTGCCAGCACCGGCGAAGGAGGGTTGGTAGATGGCTACACCTTC. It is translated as CASTGEGGLVDGYTF.

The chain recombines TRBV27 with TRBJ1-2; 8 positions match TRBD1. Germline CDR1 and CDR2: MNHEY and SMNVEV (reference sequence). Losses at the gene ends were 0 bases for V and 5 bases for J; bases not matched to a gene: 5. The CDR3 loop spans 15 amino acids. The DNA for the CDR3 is TGTGCCAGCAGTTTATCGAACAGGGGGAGTTATGGCTACACCTTC. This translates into CASSLSNRGSYGYTF.

CDR3 amino acids: CASSVFTGELFF. In DNA, the CDR3 is TGCGCCAGCTCCGTTTTCACCGGGGAGCTGTTTTTT. The V gene is TRBV5-1, the J gene TRBJ2-2; D is uncertain. Trimming shortened V by 7 bases and J by 4 bases, and 8 bases separated the two germline ends. The CDR3 loop spans 12 amino acids. The germline V gene encodes CDR1 SGHRS and CDR2 YFSETQ.

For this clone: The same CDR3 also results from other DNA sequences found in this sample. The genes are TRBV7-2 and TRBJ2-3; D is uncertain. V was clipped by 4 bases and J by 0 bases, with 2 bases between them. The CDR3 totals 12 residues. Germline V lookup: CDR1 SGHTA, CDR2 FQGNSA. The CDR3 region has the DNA TGTGCCAGCAGCTCCAGCACAGATACGCAGTATTTT. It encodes CASSSSTDTQYF.

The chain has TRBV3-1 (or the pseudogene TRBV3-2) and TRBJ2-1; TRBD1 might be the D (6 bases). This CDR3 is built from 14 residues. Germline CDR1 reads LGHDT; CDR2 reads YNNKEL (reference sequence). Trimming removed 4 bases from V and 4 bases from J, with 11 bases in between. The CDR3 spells CASSRITGYNEQFF. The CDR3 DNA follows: TGTGCCAGCAGCCGGATTACAGGGTACAATGAGCAGTTCTTC.

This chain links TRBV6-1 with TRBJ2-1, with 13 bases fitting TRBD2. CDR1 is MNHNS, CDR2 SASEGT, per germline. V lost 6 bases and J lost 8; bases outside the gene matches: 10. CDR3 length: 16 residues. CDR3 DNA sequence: TGTGCCAGCAGAGAACGACTAGCGGGGGGTCTCGATGAGCAGTTCTTC. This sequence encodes CASRERLAGGLDEQFF.

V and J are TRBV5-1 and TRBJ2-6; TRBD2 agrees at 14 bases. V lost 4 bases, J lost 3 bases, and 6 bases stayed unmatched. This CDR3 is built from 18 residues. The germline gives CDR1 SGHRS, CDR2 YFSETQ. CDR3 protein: CASSQTSGGAYGANVLTF. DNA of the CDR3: TGCGCCAGCAGCCAGACTAGCGGGGGGGCCTATGGGGCCAACGTCCTGACTTTC. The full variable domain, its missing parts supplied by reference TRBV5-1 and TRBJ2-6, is KAGVTQTPRYLIKTRGQQVTLSCSPISGHRSVSWYQQTPGQGLQFLFEYFSETQRNKGNFPGRFSGRQFSNSRSEMNVSTLELGDSALYLCASSQTSGGAYGANVLTFGAGSRLTVL.

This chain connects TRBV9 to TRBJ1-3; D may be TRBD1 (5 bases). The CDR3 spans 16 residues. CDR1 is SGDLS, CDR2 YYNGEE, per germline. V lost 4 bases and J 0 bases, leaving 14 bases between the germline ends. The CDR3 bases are TGTGCCAGCAGCATCGGGACGGGATACTCTGGAAACACCATATATTTT. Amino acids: CASSIGTGYSGNTIYF.

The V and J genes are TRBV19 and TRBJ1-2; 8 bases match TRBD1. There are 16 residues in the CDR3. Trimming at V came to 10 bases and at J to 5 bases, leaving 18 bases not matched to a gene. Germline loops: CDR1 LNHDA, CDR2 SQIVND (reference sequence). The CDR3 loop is CATWDRSSSASYGYTF. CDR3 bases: TGTGCCACCTGGGACAGGTCGTCCTCCGCGTCGTATGGCTACACCTTC.

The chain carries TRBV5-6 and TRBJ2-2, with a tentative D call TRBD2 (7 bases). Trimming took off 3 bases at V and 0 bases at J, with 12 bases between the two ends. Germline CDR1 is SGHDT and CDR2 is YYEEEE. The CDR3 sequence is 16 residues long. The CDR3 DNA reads TGTGCCAGCAGCTGGCGGGGGCGGCCGAACACCGGGGAGCTGTTTTTT. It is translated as CASSWRGRPNTGELFF.